These 27 T cell receptor beta chains share one sample of origin, sequenced in a study of T cell responses to AZD1222 COVID-19 vaccine (TCRdb year 2021). The time point label, as the study defines it: baseline before first vaccination. Preparation of the library involved the immunoSEQ multiplex PCR assay. As stored in TCRdb, this immuneACCESS dataset retains in-frame rearrangements with V and J assigned. A fraction of the clones does not appear; measured against another copy, unresolved V genes explain less than half of the discrepancy, and the remainder lacks a known reason. The sample records about 160,000 clones, 90% to 95% of which are singletons. The ten most abundant clones make up over 1% of the sample. Material: peripheral blood, obtained on day 0 of AZD1222 vaccination. All receptors come from an adult in good health.

V is TRBV7-8 and J is TRBJ1-2; tentatively, D is TRBD1 (6 bases). The CDR3 runs 16 residues. V dropped 5 bases and J dropped 7 bases, with 23 bases sitting between them. In germline, CDR1 is SGHVS, CDR2 FQNEAQ. DNA for the CDR3: TGTGCCAGCAGCCGAAGCCGGGACACCATAATGCGTGGCTACACCTTC. As protein: CASSRSRDTIMRGYTF.

V and J are TRBV6-1 and TRBJ2-6; unclear D gene. Deletions cut 4 bases from V and 4 bases from J, with 20 bases between. The CDR3 spans 18 residues. Germline V gene lookup returns CDR1 MNHNS and CDR2 SASEGT. The CDR3 DNA is TGTGCCAGCAGTGCCTCTCCTCCCACCACAGCCGGGGCCAACGTCCTGACTTTC. Its translation: CASSASPPTTAGANVLTF.

The chain has TRBV28 and TRBJ1-5; TRBD1 aligns across 7 bases. The CDR3 totals 16 residues. Unmatched junction bases numbered 13, after V lost 8 bases and J lost 3 bases. Germline loops: CDR1 MDHEN, CDR2 SYDVKM. CDR3 amino acids: CASDLLRTGFNQPQHF. The CDR3 region has the DNA TGTGCCAGCGACCTCTTAAGGACAGGTTTCAATCAGCCCCAGCATTTT.

This clone is a singleton in its sample. The chain uses TRBV18 and TRBJ1-2; tentative D call: TRBD1 (6 bases). Germline V gene lookup returns CDR1 KGHSH and CDR2 LQKENI. The V end was cut by 3 bases, the J end by 6 bases, with 14 bases between. There are 14 residues in the CDR3. CDR3 sequence: CASSPPTGTHGYTF. The CDR3 DNA is TGTGCCAGCTCACCCCCGACAGGCACGCATGGCTACACCTTC.

The genes are TRBV28 and TRBJ1-6, with D perhaps matching TRBD1 (6 bases). The length of the CDR3 is 16 residues. V lost 5 bases and J lost 8, with 19 bases in between. The germline V gene encodes CDR1 MDHEN and CDR2 SYDVKM. The CDR3 protein is CASSPTPRGLDSPLHF. Written as DNA, the CDR3 is TGTGCCAGCAGTCCTACCCCACGGGGGCTAGATTCACCCCTCCACTTT.

The CDR3 reads CASSPRVSNQPQHF. The CDR3 nucleotides read TGTGCCAGCAGTCCCAGGGTAAGCAATCAGCCCCAGCATTTT. The chain is built from TRBV6-2 or TRBV6-3 and TRBJ1-5, with D possibly being TRBD1 (5 bases). V was trimmed by 5 bases and J by 1 base, leaving 9 bases between them. This CDR3 spans 14 amino acids. Germline CDR1 MNHEY, CDR2 SVGEGT.

The chain's CDR3 is CASSLQGFEGYTF. CDR3 bases: TGTGCCAGCAGTCTACAGGGGTTCGAGGGCTACACCTTC. This chain links TRBV28 with TRBJ1-2; the match to TRBD1 covers 7 bases. J lost 8 bases, V lost 5 bases, and 8 bases had no gene match. The CDR3 is made up of 13 amino acids. CDR1 is MDHEN, CDR2 SYDVKM, per germline.

J is TRBJ1-2 and V is TRBV28, with D unresolved. The V end was cut by 3 bases, the J end by 7 bases, with 6 bases between. CDR1 is MDHEN and CDR2 is SYDVKM in the germline V gene. The CDR3 has 11 residues. This CDR3 is CASSFQSGYTF. The CDR3 DNA follows: TGTGCCAGCAGTTTCCAGAGTGGCTACACCTTC.

This chain uses TRBV9 with TRBJ2-6, with D possibly being TRBD2 (6 bases). V was cut by 0 bases and J by 0 bases, with 19 bases left in between. The CDR3 is made up of 20 amino acids. Germline loops: CDR1 SGDLS, CDR2 YYNGEE. In DNA form, the CDR3 reads TGTGCCAGCAGCGTAGCCAGGACCCCGGGACTGCACTCTGGGGCCAACGTCCTGACTTTC. Protein product: CASSVARTPGLHSGANVLTF.

The CDR3: CASSLADRAVHTF. CDR3 nucleotide sequence: TGCGCCAGCAGCTTAGCCGACAGGGCCGTTCACACCTTC. The gene calls are TRBV5-1 and TRBJ1-2, with 7 bases identical to TRBD1. CDR1 is SGHRS, CDR2 YFSETQ, per germline. The CDR3 length is 13 residues. The V segment lost 2 bases and the J segment 12 bases; nucleotides outside the gene matches: 10.

The J gene is TRBJ2-3, the V gene TRBV5-4; D remains unclear. Germline CDR1 and CDR2: SGHNT and YYREEE (reference sequence). V gave up 3 bases and J gave up 1 base, with 12 bases separating them. The CDR3 is 15 amino acids. DNA for the CDR3: TGTGCCAGCAGCTACCTTTGGAGCGGCACAGATACGCAGTATTTT. Translated, it gives CASSYLWSGTDTQYF.

The CDR3 nucleotides read TGTGCCAGCAGCTTTGAGGGATCCTCGTGGGGCTACACCTTC. Protein: CASSFEGSSWGYTF. This chain links TRBV7-2 with TRBJ1-2, with D hard to call. The V gene lost 3 bases and the J gene lost 8 bases, with 16 bases spanning the gap. Germline CDR1 reads SGHTA; CDR2 reads FQGNSA. This CDR3 has 14 amino acids.

The gene calls are TRBV10-1 and TRBJ1-6; D may be TRBD1 (5 bases). Germline V gives CDR1 WNHNN, CDR2 SYGVQD (reference sequence). The CDR3 is 15 amino acids. Deletions cut 6 bases from V and 6 bases from J, with 15 bases between. The CDR3 sequence is CASSGQGLRNSPLHF. In DNA, the CDR3 is TGCGCCAGCAGCGGGCAGGGTTTACGTAATTCACCCCTCCACTTT.

V gene TRBV9 combines with J gene TRBJ1-1; perhaps TRBD1 as D (5 bases). Trimming shortened V by 0 bases and J by 4 bases, and 13 bases separated the two germline ends. This CDR3 is built from 15 residues. Germline-derived CDR1 and CDR2 are SGDLS and YYNGEE. The CDR3 reads CASSVEDGAITEAFF. CDR3 DNA sequence: TGTGCCAGCAGCGTAGAGGACGGGGCCATCACTGAAGCTTTCTTT.

The CDR3 sequence: CASSFASPNYGYTF. The DNA of the CDR3 is TGTGCCAGCAGCTTCGCTTCCCCTAACTATGGCTACACCTTC. The gene calls are TRBV5-4 and TRBJ1-2; D call uncertain. Germline V CDR1 and CDR2: SGHNT, YYREEE (reference sequence). The CDR3 runs to 14 residues. V was trimmed by 2 bases and J by 0 bases, leaving 8 bases between them.

This chain uses TRBV10-3 with TRBJ1-2; the D gene is possibly TRBD1 (5 bases). V was clipped by 7 bases and J by 3 bases, with 18 bases between them. The germline V gene has CDR1 ENHRY and CDR2 SYGVKD. The CDR3 extends over 15 amino acids. CDR3 DNA sequence: TGTGCCATCACCCGGGGGGTCTCCAGCGACTATGGCTACACCTTC. This gives the protein CAITRGVSSDYGYTF.

The chain recombines TRBV6-5 with TRBJ1-6; 9 bases agree with TRBD1. Trimming at V came to 2 bases and at J to 9 bases, leaving 5 bases not matched to a gene. In germline, CDR1 is MNHEY, CDR2 SVGAGI. The CDR3 extends over 15 amino acids. The CDR3 reads CASSYAGQGTSPLHF. The CDR3 region has the DNA TGTGCCAGCAGTTACGCCGGACAGGGGACTTCACCCCTCCACTTT.

The chain is built from TRBV5-1 and TRBJ1-4; D unclear. The CDR3 is 17 amino acids. CDR1 SGHRS and CDR2 YFSETQ come from the germline V gene. V was cut by 4 bases and J by 5 bases, with 21 bases left in between. In nucleotides, the CDR3 is TGCGCCAGCAGCCGAACCGGCGGCGGCGCTAGCAATGAAAAACTGTTTTTT. It codes for CASSRTGGGASNEKLFF.

V usage is TRBV27 and J usage is TRBJ1-5; 7 positions match TRBD1. The CDR3 length is 15 residues. Germline V lookup: CDR1 MNHEY, CDR2 SMNVEV (reference sequence). V trimming: 3 bases; J trimming: 12 bases; junction bases outside the gene matches: 14. The CDR3 here is CASSFWDSILGGQHF. CDR3 in DNA: TGTGCCAGCAGTTTCTGGGACAGCATCCTAGGGGGCCAGCATTTT.

The chain links TRBV6-5 to TRBJ2-5; 7 bases match TRBD2. J gave up 2 bases and V 5 bases, and 5 bases lay outside the gene matches. The CDR3 has 14 amino acids. Germline V gene sequence: CDR1 MNHEY, CDR2 SVGAGI. CDR3 DNA sequence: TGTGCCAGCAGTCCTCTAGCGGAACAAGAGACCCAGTACTTC. Translating it yields CASSPLAEQETQYF.

The chain is built from TRBV7-9 and TRBJ2-5; D remains unclear. V shed 3 bases and J shed 6 bases, with 5 bases lying between them. Germline CDR1 reads SEHNR; CDR2 reads FQNEAQ (reference sequence). This CDR3 comprises 11 residues. The CDR3 bases are TGTGCCAGCAGCTTCATGCAGACCCAGTACTTC. Residues: CASSFMQTQYF. Based on the CDR3 plus reference TRBV7-9 and TRBJ2-5, the full variable domain is DTGVSQNPRHKITKRGQNVTFRCDPISEHNRLYWYRQTLGQGPEFLTYFQNEAQLEKSRLLSDRFSAERPKGSFSTLEIQRTEQGDSAMYLCASSFMQTQYFGPGTRLLVL.

The chain combines TRBV7-9 with TRBJ1-4; D remains unclear. The V gene's germline CDR1 is SEHNR and CDR2 FQNEAQ (reference sequence). Trimming shortened V by 0 bases and J by 4 bases, and 12 bases separated the two germline ends. This CDR3 comprises 16 residues. Here the CDR3 DNA reads TGTGCCAGCAGCTTAGCCACAGCCACCCATAATGAAAAACTGTTTTTT. Its protein product is CASSLATATHNEKLFF.

This clone was recorded only once. The chain joins TRBV19 to TRBJ1-2, with 7 bases fitting TRBD1. The CDR3 is 16 residues long. CDR1 and CDR2 (germline): LNHDA, SQIVND (reference sequence). The V gene end was trimmed by 4 bases and the J gene end by 4 bases; junction bases not matched to a gene: 12. The CDR3: CASSSYPGQRFYGYTF. As DNA, the CDR3 is TGTGCCAGTAGTAGCTATCCGGGACAGAGATTCTATGGCTACACCTTC.

J is TRBJ1-2 and V is TRBV18; D is perhaps TRBD1 (6 bases). This CDR3 has 15 residues. The germline gives CDR1 KGHSH, CDR2 LQKENI. The V end was cut by 2 bases, the J end by 2 bases, with 12 bases between. CDR3 bases: TGTGCCAGCTCACCATCATCCCAGGGGAACTATGGCTACACCTTC. It is translated as CASSPSSQGNYGYTF.

The gene calls are TRBV11-2 and TRBJ2-5; TRBD1 is a possible D gene (6 bases). The CDR3 runs to 14 residues. Trimming removed 7 bases from V and 2 bases from J, with 14 bases in between. Germline V CDR1 and CDR2: SGHAT, FQNNGV. CDR3 residues: CASNKGQQQETQYF. The CDR3 coding sequence is TGTGCCAGCAACAAAGGACAGCAACAAGAGACCCAGTACTTC.

V gene TRBV2 combines with J gene TRBJ2-3; 7 bases match TRBD1. V dropped 3 bases and J dropped 0; count of bases not matched to a gene: 6. This CDR3 has 16 amino acids. CDR1 and CDR2 (germline): SNHLY, FYNNEI. The CDR3 sequence: CASSDRDSHSTDTQYF. The CDR3 region has the DNA TGTGCCAGCAGTGACCGGGACAGCCACAGCACAGATACGCAGTATTTT. The variable domain in full, with the rest retrieved from reference TRBV2 and TRBJ2-3, is EPEVTQTPSHQVTQMGQEVILRCVPISNHLYFYWYRQILGQKVEFLVSFYNNEISEKSEIFDDQFSVERPDGSNFTLKIRSTKLEDSAMYFCASSDRDSHSTDTQYFGPGTRLTVL.

This clone was recorded once. This chain joins TRBV3-1 (or the pseudogene TRBV3-2) and TRBJ1-3, with 7 bases identical to TRBD1. The CDR3 has 15 residues. Germline CDR1 and CDR2: LGHDT and YNNKEL (reference sequence). The J segment lost 2 bases and the V segment lost 5 bases, leaving 6 bases of the junction unmatched. The CDR3 bases are TGTGCCAGCAGCACGGACAGGAATACTGGAAACACCATATATTTT. Amino acids: CASSTDRNTGNTIYF.